This T cell receptor (gamma chain) is from a study of gamma-delta chains in newborns, infants, children. Study at large: Microbial exposure reportedly drives polyclonal innate γδ T cell expansion after birth.

TCRdb re-identified clones in the reads via CATT. The top ten hold 49% of the sample, which has approximately 1,700 gamma-chain clones, around 10% seen once. Relative to its sample, this clone is medium-sized. The germline V gene encodes CDR1 GITISATS and CDR2 ISYDGTV (reference sequence). The CDR3 length is 16 residues. J gave up 5 bases and V 3 bases, and 4 bases lay outside the gene matches. This sequence originates from a child who was a newborn, infant or young child, either healthy, febrile or measles-vaccinated (not recorded which). This sequence joins TRGV9 and TRGJP. The sample comprised blood. CDR3 loop: CALWEQEELGKKIKVF. In nucleotides, the CDR3 is TGTGCCTTGTGGGAGCAGGAAGAGTTGGGCAAAAAAATCAAGGTATTT.